Listed here are 31 T cell receptor beta chains from one sample, sequenced in a study of monozygotic twins with inflammatory bowel disease. TCRdb reprocessed the 5' RACE reads; each CDR3 protein has one entry and no DNA is given. Listed are under 45,000 distinct CDR3 sequences; about 5% falls within the top ten. Sequencing input: blood. The receptors here all came from a human donor with ulcerative colitis or Crohn's disease, or a healthy co-twin of an affected twin (not recorded which).

J is TRBJ1-2 and V is TRBV28. CDR1 is MDHEN, CDR2 SYDVKM, per germline. This CDR3 is built from 12 residues. The chain's CDR3 is CASRWQSYGYTF.

This chain joins TRBV24-1 and TRBJ2-2; TCRdb's D call of TRBD1 is untestable without DNA. CDR1 is KGHDR and CDR2 is SFDVKD in the germline V gene. The CDR3 length is 15 residues. This CDR3 reads CATSDVQGNTGELFF.

The V gene is TRBV5-1, the J gene TRBJ1-2; TCRdb indicates TRBD1, and absent DNA this call remains unverified. Germline values: CDR1 SGHRS, CDR2 YFSETQ. The CDR3 is made up of 14 amino acids. The CDR3 reads CASSLAGRGHGYTF.

The chain has TRBV5-4 and TRBJ2-1; no DNA is available, so the TRBD2 call from TCRdb remains unchecked. This CDR3 spans 15 amino acids. CDR1 SGHNT and CDR2 YYREEE come from the germline V gene (reference sequence). The CDR3 loop reads CASSLKSGSPDEQFF.

The rearrangement joins TRBV18 to TRBJ2-6; lacking DNA, the TRBD1 call made by TCRdb goes unchecked. Per germline, CDR1 KGHSH and CDR2 LQKENI. The CDR3 has 16 residues. This CDR3 reads CASSPFQGAGANVLTF.

V and J are TRBV6-1 and TRBJ1-5; the TRBD1 assignment by TCRdb is unverifiable without DNA. This CDR3 contains 15 residues. From germline, CDR1 is MNHNS and CDR2 SASEGT. CDR3 amino acids: CASRFQGDRSQPQHF.

This chain joins TRBV6-2 or TRBV6-3 and TRBJ1-2. Germline values: CDR1 MNHEY, CDR2 SVGEGT. There are 13 residues in the CDR3. CDR3 amino acids: CASSYDGTYGYTF.

The V call is TRBV5-4, the J call TRBJ1-3; the TCRdb call, TRBD1, lacks DNA for checking. Germline loops: CDR1 SGHNT, CDR2 YYREEE (reference sequence). The CDR3 is made up of 17 amino acids. The chain's CDR3 is CASSSLMTGGPGNTIYF.

CDR3 loop: CASSQGPYFTYEQYF. The rearrangement links TRBV4-1 to TRBJ2-7. The germline CDR1 and CDR2 sequences are MGHRA and YSYEKL. The CDR3 length is 15 residues.

The rearrangement joins TRBV7-2 to TRBJ2-3; absent DNA, TCRdb's TRBD1 call cannot be checked. CDR3 length: 18 amino acids. From germline, CDR1 is SGHTA and CDR2 FQGNSA. The CDR3 sequence is CASSFPLAGGRGTDTQYF.

The chain employs TRBV12-3 or TRBV12-4 and TRBJ2-1; TCRdb selects TRBD2, and the lack of DNA leaves this call unchecked. This CDR3 contains 22 residues. This CDR3 reads CASSLRFWGLAGGRSSYNEQFF.

This chain uses TRBV14 with TRBJ2-1. Germline values: CDR1 SGHDN, CDR2 FVKESK. The CDR3 has 13 residues. The CDR3 protein is CASSQDLWGRQFF.

The chain links TRBV28 to TRBJ1-5. The CDR3 is 15 residues long. Germline-derived CDR1 and CDR2 are MDHEN and SYDVKM. CDR3 region: CASSYSGPSNQPQHF.

J is TRBJ2-1 and V is TRBV4-2; TCRdb's assignment of TRBD2 cannot be checked, as there is no DNA. This CDR3 contains 21 residues. Looked up from germline, CDR1 is LGHNA and CDR2 is YNFKEQ. CDR3 sequence: CASSPPPSGASGRARGYEQFF.

J is TRBJ1-2 and V is TRBV20-1; the TCRdb call, TRBD1, lacks DNA for checking. Per the germline V gene, CDR1 is DFQATT and CDR2 is SNEGSKA (reference sequence). The CDR3 spans 15 residues. CDR3 sequence: CSAREYPLDSWGYTF.

This chain uses TRBV4-1 with TRBJ2-3; the TRBD2 assignment by TCRdb is unverifiable without DNA. CDR3 length: 17 amino acids. Germline V CDR1 and CDR2: MGHRA, YSYEKL. CDR3 residues: CASSQGKLAGYTDTQYF.

This chain joins TRBV27 and TRBJ2-3; the D call of TRBD2 rests on TCRdb alone, since no DNA is present to check it. Per germline, CDR1 MNHEY and CDR2 SMNVEV (reference sequence). This CDR3 region has 14 residues. The CDR3 here is CASSRASGTDTQYF.

The gene calls are TRBV29-1 and TRBJ2-1; TCRdb lists TRBD1, though no DNA is available to test this call. CDR1 is SQVTM and CDR2 is ANQGSEA in the germline V gene. The CDR3 covers 14 residues. The CDR3 loop reads CSAPWRPSYNEQFF.

This chain connects TRBV4-3 to TRBJ2-7. CDR1 and CDR2 (germline): LGHNA, YSLEER. The CDR3 totals 15 residues. The CDR3 spells CASSPGHSSSYEQYF.

The chain has TRBV27 and TRBJ2-7. This CDR3 spans 16 amino acids. Germline loops: CDR1 MNHEY, CDR2 SMNVEV (reference sequence). The CDR3 sequence: CASSKTPQTAVYEQYF.

The chain joins TRBV19 to TRBJ2-6. Germline V gene lookup returns CDR1 LNHDA and CDR2 SQIVND (reference sequence). CDR3 size: 15 residues. CDR3 protein: CASSNRDSGANVLTF.

The J gene is TRBJ2-7, the V gene TRBV11-2; the TCRdb call, TRBD1, lacks DNA for checking. Germline loops: CDR1 SGHAT, CDR2 FQNNGV. This CDR3 is 18 amino acids long. CDR3 loop: CASSSRTGSLSSDYEQYF.

The J gene is TRBJ1-2, the V gene TRBV18. The CDR3 is made up of 13 amino acids. Germline assignment: CDR1 KGHSH and CDR2 LQKENI. CDR3 region: CASSHGGDYGYTF. The whole variable domain, filled in from reference TRBV18 and TRBJ1-2, reads NAGVMQNPRHLVRRRGQEARLRCSPMKGHSHVYWYRQLPEEGLKFMVYLQKENIIDESGMPKERFSAEFPKEGPSILRIQQVVRGDSAAYFCASSHGGDYGYTFGSGTRLTVV.

This chain connects TRBV27 to TRBJ1-1. Germline CDR1 and CDR2: MNHEY and SMNVEV (reference sequence). The CDR3 is 11 residues long. The CDR3 loop is CASGIGTEAFF.

The chain joins TRBV24-1 to TRBJ2-3; without DNA, the TCRdb call of TRBD2 cannot be checked. The CDR3 spans 13 residues. Germline CDR1 KGHDR, CDR2 SFDVKD. The CDR3 sequence is CATRGTSGAPQYF.

The CDR3 is CSARGQGSYEQYF. The genes are TRBV20-1 and TRBJ2-7; TCRdb lists TRBD1, though no DNA is available to test this call. The length of the CDR3 is 13 residues. CDR1 and CDR2 from the germline V gene are DFQATT and SNEGSKA (reference sequence).

The gene calls are TRBV5-6 and TRBJ2-5. The CDR3 is made up of 16 amino acids. Germline V gene sequence: CDR1 SGHDT, CDR2 YYEEEE. CDR3 in amino acids: CASSELPPGSRETQYF.

This rearrangement joins TRBV28 to TRBJ2-7; the TCRdb D gene call, TRBD1, has no DNA to confirm it. The germline CDR1 and CDR2 sequences are MDHEN and SYDVKM. The CDR3 has 13 amino acids. The CDR3 sequence is CASSLNRGRAFYF. The variable domain in full, completed from reference TRBV28 and TRBJ2-7, reads DVKVTQSSRYLVKRTGEKVFLECVQDMDHENMFWYRQDPGLGLRLIYFSYDVKMKEKGDIPEGYSVSREKKERFSLILESASTNQTSMYLCASSLNRGRAFYFGPGTRLTVT.

The J gene is TRBJ2-1, the V gene TRBV5-1; the TCRdb call, TRBD2, lacks DNA for checking. This CDR3 comprises 16 residues. Germline V gene data show CDR1 as SGHRS and CDR2 as YFSETQ. The CDR3 here is CASSLAGLAQDNEQFF.

This clonotype is classed as medium-sized (0.01 to 0.1%) by frequency. This chain connects TRBV11-2 to TRBJ2-3; TCRdb's D gene call, TRBD2, goes unchecked for lack of DNA. Germline-derived CDR1 and CDR2 are SGHAT and FQNNGV. This CDR3 is built from 18 residues. The CDR3 sequence is CASSLEALAGGVTDTQYF.

The chain joins TRBV4-3 to TRBJ2-7; without DNA, the TCRdb call of TRBD2 cannot be checked. CDR1 is LGHNA and CDR2 is YSLEER in the germline V gene. CDR3 size: 17 residues. CDR3 amino acids: CASSQERRLAGVYEQYF.